At least ten counts were recorded for the clone carrying this T cell receptor beta chain. The V and J ends lost 5 bases and 6 bases, in that order; junction bases with no gene match: 10. The CDR3 contains 17 residues. CDR1 SEHNR and CDR2 FQNEAQ come from the germline V gene (reference sequence). As to time point: before trial treatment. Alpha and beta chains were covered, as first-strand cDNA relied on TRAV- and TRBV-specific primers. A roughly 20-cycle PCR with a constant-region primer and V-primer adapter amplified TCRs. Isolated mRNA was amplified by in vitro transcription. Each CDR3 protein is one row after TCRdb ran MiXCR on the reads. In the table there are some 60,000 distinct CDR3 sequences, approximately 26% of which are singletons. The source of the sample is a study of low-dose radiotherapy and immunotherapy resistance in tumors. At the level of the study: Cohort 2 received 1 Gy per fraction every two weeks, totaling 13 Gy over 26 weeks. Administration of intravenous cyclophosphamide at 200 mg/m2 took place every two weeks, one day before radiation and immunotherapy. Oral aspirin 300 mg was taken by patients daily for four cycles from cycle 1 day 1.

The receptor comes from a male donor with rectosigmoid adenocarcinoma. The V gene is TRBV7-9, the J gene TRBJ2-7, with 16 bases matching TRBD2. Sequenced here: PBMCs, sampled before treatment. The CDR3 sequence is CASSPAGTSGRASEQYF. Written as DNA, the CDR3 is TGTGCCAGCAGCCCCGCCGGGACTAGCGGGAGGGCCTCCGAGCAGTACTTC.